This T cell receptor beta chain was sequenced for a study of T cell repertoires in cytomegalovirus infection. Study details: A matching HLA type, together with CMV infection, was signaled by public TCR beta signatures. Study findings and constraints: The study found HLA-C-restricted CMV-specific TCR beta clonotypes dominating the ex vivo response. Cumulative public TCR beta family frequency identified CMV carriers with the relevant HLA.

One entry per CDR3 protein, called by TCRdb with MiXCR from the reads. The sample contains around 530,000 distinct CDR3 sequences, more than 25% of which appear only once. This clonotype has at least ten counts. Its antigen is undetermined. CDR1 is SGHTA, CDR2 FQGNSA, per germline. This CDR3 is 16 amino acids long. V gave up 5 bases and J gave up 5 bases, with 20 bases separating them. The sequencing sample was made of PBMCs. The chain joins TRBV7-2 to TRBJ2-3; the D is unclear. This TCR derives from a human donor in good health (CMV status not recorded). Some clones in this sample may be carry-over from other donors' samples. The CDR3 DNA sequence: TGTGCCAGCAGCCCCAATCAGGTTTTGACTGGAGATACGCAGTATTTT. Its protein product is CASSPNQVLTGDTQYF.